This T cell receptor beta chain was sequenced for a study of CXCR4 blockade with PD-1 therapy in pancreatic cancer. The CDR3 runs 18 residues. With 2 bases clipped from V and 1 base from J, the junction kept 5 bases outside the gene matches. Germline CDR1 and CDR2: MGHRA and YSYEKL. Sequencing was performed with immunoSEQ multiplex PCR; in TCRdb, only in-frame clones are kept and a portion is missing. The data contain approximately 8,900 clones, around three fifths of them seen just once; the ten biggest clones take up about 7.3%. The rearrangement links TRBV4-1 to TRBJ2-2; 12 bases line up with TRBD1. Sequenced: tumor tissue. This sequence originates from a human donor with pancreatic ductal adenocarcinoma. CDR3 residues: CASSQPGTGGENTGELFF. The CDR3 bases are TGCGCCAGCAGCCAACCCGGGACAGGGGGCGAGAACACCGGGGAGCTGTTTTTT.